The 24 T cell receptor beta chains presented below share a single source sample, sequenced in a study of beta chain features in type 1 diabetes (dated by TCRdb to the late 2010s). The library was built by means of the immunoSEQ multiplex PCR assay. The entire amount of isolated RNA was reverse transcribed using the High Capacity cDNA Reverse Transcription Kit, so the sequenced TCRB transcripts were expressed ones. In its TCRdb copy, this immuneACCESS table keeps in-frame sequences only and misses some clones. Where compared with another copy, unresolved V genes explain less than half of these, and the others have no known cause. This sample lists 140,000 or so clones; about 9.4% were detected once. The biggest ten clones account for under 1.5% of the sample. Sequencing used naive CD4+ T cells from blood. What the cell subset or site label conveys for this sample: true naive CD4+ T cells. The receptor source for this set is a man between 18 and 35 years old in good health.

The DNA for the CDR3 is TGTGCCAGCAGCTGGGAGACAGGGGGCGATGAGCAGTTCTTC. This gives the protein CASSWETGGDEQFF. The J gene is TRBJ2-1, the V gene TRBV5-4; 10 bases agree with TRBD1. The CDR3 has 14 amino acids. Trimming took 3 bases from V and 8 from J; bases not matched to a gene: 5. CDR1 is SGHNT, CDR2 YYREEE, per germline (reference sequence).

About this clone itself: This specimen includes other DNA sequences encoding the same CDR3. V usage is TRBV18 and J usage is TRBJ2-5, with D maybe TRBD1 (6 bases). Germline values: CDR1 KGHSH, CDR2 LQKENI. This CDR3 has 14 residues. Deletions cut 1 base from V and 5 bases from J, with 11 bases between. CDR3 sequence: CASSPQQGQETQYF. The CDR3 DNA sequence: TGTGCCAGCTCACCACAACAGGGTCAGGAGACCCAGTACTTC.

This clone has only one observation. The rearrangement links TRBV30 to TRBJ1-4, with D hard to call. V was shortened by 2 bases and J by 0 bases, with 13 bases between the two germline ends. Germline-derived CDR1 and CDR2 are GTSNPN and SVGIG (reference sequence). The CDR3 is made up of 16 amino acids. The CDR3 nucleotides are TGTGCCTGGAGTCCCCCCCTAGGCGCAACTAATGAAAAACTGTTTTTT. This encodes CAWSPPLGATNEKLFF. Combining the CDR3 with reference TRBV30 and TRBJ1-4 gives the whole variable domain SQTIHQWPATLVQPVGSPLSLECTVEGTSNPNLYWYRQAAGRGLQLLFYSVGIGQISSEVPQNLSASRPQDRQFILSSKKLLLSDSGFYLCAWSPPLGATNEKLFFGSGTQLSVL.

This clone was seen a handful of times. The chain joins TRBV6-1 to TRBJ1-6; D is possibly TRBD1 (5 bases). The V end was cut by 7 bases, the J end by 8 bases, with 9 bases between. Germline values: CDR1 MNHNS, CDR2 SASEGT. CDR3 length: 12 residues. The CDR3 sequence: CASMGQHSPLHF. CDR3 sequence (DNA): TGTGCCAGCATGGGGCAGCATTCACCCCTCCACTTT.

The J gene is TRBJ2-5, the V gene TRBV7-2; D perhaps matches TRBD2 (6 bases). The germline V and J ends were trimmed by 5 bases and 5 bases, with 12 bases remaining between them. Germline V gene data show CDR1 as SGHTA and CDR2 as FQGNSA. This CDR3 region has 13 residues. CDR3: CASSPTGRETQYF. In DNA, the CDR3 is TGTGCCAGCAGCCCCACTGGGAGGGAGACCCAGTACTTC.

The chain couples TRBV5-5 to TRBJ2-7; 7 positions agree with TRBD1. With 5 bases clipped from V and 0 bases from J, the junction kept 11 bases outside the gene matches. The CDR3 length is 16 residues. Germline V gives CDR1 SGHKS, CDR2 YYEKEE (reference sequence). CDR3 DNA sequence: TGTGCCAGCAGTCCGGCCTGGGGACAGCCCTCCTACGAGCAGTACTTC. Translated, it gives CASSPAWGQPSYEQYF.

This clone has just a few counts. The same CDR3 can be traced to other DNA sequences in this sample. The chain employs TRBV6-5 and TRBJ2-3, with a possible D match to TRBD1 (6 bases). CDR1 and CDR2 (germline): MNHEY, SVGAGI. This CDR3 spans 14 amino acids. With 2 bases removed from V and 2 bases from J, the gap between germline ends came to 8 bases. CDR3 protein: CASSYRDNTDTQYF. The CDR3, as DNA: TGTGCCAGCAGTTACCGGGACAACACAGATACGCAGTATTTT.

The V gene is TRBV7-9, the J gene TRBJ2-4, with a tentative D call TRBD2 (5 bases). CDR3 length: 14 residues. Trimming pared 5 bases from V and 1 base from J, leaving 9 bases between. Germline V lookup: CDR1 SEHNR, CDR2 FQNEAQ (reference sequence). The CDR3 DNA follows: TGTGCCAGCAGCACCGGCGGGGCCAAAAACATTCAGTACTTC. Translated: CASSTGGAKNIQYF.

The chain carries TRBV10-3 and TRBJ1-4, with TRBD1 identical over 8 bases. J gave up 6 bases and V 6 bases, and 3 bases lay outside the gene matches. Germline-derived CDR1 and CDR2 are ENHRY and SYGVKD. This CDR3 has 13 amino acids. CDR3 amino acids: CAIRTTGDEKLFF. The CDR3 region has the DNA TGTGCCATCAGAACGACAGGGGATGAAAAACTGTTTTTT.

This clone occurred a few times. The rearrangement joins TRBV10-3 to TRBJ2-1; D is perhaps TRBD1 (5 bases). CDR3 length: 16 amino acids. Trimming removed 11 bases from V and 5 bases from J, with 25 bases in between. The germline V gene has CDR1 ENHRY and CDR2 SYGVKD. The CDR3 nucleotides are TGTGCCTCCTCCCCTCAGGGCCAAAAAGGTGACAATGAGCAGTTCTTC. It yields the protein CASSPQGQKGDNEQFF.

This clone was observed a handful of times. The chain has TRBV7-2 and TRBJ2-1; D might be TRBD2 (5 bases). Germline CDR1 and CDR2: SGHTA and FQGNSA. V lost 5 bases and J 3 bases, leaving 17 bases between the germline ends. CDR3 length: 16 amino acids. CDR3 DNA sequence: TGTGCCAGCAGCCCCGCGGTGAGCGGCGACTACAATGAGCAGTTCTTC. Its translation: CASSPAVSGDYNEQFF.

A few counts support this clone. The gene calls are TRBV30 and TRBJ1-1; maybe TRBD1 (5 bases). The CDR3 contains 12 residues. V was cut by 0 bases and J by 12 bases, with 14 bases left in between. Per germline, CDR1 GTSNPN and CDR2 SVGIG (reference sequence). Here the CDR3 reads CAWSVAGRVSFF. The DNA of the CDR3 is TGTGCCTGGAGTGTTGCAGGGAGGGTTTCTTTCTTT. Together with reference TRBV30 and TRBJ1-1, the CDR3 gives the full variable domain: SQTIHQWPATLVQPVGSPLSLECTVEGTSNPNLYWYRQAAGRGLQLLFYSVGIGQISSEVPQNLSASRPQDRQFILSSKKLLLSDSGFYLCAWSVAGRVSFFGQGTRLTVV.

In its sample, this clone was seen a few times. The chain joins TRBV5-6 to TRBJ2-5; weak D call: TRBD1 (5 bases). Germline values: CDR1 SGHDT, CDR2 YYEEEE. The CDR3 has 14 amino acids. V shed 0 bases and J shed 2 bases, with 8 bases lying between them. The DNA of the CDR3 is TGTGCCAGCAGCTTGGGGGGCTCACAAGAGACCCAGTACTTC. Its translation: CASSLGGSQETQYF. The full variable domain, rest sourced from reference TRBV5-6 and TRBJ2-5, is DAGVTQSPTHLIKTRGQQVTLRCSPKSGHDTVSWYQQALGQGPQFIFQYYEEEERQRGNFPDRFSGHQFPNYSSELNVNALLLGDSALYLCASSLGGSQETQYFGPGTRLLVL.

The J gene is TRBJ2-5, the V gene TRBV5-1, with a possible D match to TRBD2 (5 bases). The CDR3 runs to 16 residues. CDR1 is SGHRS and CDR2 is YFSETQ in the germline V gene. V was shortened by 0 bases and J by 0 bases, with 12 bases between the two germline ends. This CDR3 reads CASSLEGSGYQETQYF. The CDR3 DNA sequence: TGCGCCAGCAGCTTGGAGGGATCGGGGTACCAAGAGACCCAGTACTTC.

The CDR3 region has the DNA TGTGCCAGCTCGACCTACAGGGCCAGCTCCTATAATTCACCCCTCCACTTT. Translated, it gives CASSTYRASSYNSPLHF. V usage is TRBV18 and J usage is TRBJ1-6, with D perhaps TRBD1 (6 bases). Germline V gene lookup returns CDR1 KGHSH and CDR2 LQKENI. This CDR3 contains 17 residues. The germline V and J ends were trimmed by 6 bases and 0 bases, with 15 bases remaining between them.

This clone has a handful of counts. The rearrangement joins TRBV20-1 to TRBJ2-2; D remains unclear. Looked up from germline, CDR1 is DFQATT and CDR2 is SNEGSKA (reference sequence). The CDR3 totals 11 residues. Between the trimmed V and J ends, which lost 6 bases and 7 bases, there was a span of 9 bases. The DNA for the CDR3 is TGCAGTGCCAAGGCGGTCGGGGAGCTGTTTTTT. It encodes CSAKAVGELFF.

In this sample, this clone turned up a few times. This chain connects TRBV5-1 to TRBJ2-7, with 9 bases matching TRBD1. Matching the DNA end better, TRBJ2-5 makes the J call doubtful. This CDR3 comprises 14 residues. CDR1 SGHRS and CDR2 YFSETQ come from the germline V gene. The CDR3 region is CASSLGTGEETQYF. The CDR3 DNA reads TGCGCCAGCAGCTTGGGGACAGGGGAAGAGACCCAGTACTTC.

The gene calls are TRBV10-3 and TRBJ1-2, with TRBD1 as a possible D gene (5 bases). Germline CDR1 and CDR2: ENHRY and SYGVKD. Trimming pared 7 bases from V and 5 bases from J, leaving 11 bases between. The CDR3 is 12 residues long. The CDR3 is CAINEPGYGYTF. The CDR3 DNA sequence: TGTGCCATCAACGAACCAGGGTATGGCTACACCTTC.

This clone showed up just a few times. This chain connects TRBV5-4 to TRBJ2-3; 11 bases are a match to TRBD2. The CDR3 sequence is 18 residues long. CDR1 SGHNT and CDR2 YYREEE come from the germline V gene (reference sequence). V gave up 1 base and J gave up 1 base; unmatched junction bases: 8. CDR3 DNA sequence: TGTGCCAGCAGCTTGATTAGCGGGGGGGCCTCTGGCACAGATACGCAGTATTTT. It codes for CASSLISGGASGTDTQYF.

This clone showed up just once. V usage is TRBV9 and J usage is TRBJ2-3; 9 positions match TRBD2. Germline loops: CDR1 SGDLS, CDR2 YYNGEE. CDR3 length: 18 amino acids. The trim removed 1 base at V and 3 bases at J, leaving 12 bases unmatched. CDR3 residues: CASSVSAGGLWSTDTQYF. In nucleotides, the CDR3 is TGTGCCAGCAGCGTAAGTGCGGGGGGGCTGTGGTCGACAGATACGCAGTATTTT.

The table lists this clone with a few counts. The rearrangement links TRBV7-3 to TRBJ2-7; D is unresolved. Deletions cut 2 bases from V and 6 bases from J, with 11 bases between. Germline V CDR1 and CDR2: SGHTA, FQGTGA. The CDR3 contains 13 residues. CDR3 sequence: CASSLERLGEQYF. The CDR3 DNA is TGTGCCAGCAGCTTAGAGAGACTGGGCGAGCAGTACTTC.

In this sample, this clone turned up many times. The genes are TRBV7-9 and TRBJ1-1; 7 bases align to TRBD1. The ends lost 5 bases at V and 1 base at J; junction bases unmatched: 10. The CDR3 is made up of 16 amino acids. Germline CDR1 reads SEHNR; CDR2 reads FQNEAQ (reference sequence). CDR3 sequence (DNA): TGTGCCAGCAGCCCGATGGGACAGTCGGGGAACACTGAAGCTTTCTTT. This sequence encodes CASSPMGQSGNTEAFF.

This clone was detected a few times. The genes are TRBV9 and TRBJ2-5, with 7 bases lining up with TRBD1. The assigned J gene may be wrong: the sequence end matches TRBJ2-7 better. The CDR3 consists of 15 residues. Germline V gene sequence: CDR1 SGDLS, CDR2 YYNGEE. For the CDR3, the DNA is TGTGCCAGCAGCGTAGCTCCAGGACAGGCCTACGAGCAGTACTTC. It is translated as CASSVAPGQAYEQYF.

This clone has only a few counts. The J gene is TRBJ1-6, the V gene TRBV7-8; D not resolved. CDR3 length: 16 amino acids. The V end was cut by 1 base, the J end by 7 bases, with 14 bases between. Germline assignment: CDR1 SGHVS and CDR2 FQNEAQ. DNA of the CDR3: TGTGCCAGCAGCTTAGGTGACGGAAGAGGGAATTCACCCCTCCACTTT. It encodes CASSLGDGRGNSPLHF.